The T cell receptor beta chain described here comes from a study of T cell repertoires in cytomegalovirus infection. About the research overall: From public TCR beta signatures came an indication of both CMV infection and matching HLA type.

Points from the study as a whole: Predominance within the ex vivo response was attributable to HLA-C-restricted CMV-specific TCR beta clonotypes.

This clonotype was recorded once. Its specificity is unknown. With V trimmed by 6 bases and J by 5 bases, 5 bases remained unmatched. There are 12 residues in the CDR3. Germline CDR1 SQVTM, CDR2 ANQGSEA. One entry per CDR3 protein, called by TCRdb with MiXCR from the reads. The table has about 190,000 distinct CDR3 sequences, roughly 30% seen once; the top ten hold 30% to 35%. This sequence joins TRBV29-1 and TRBJ2-7, with 9 bases lining up with TRBD1. Sample: PBMCs. The source of this sequence is a human donor in good health (CMV status not recorded). Some clones in this sample may be carry-over from other donors' samples. The CDR3 coding sequence is TGCAGCGTCGGGACAGGGAAAAACGAGCAGTACTTC. This codes for CSVGTGKNEQYF.